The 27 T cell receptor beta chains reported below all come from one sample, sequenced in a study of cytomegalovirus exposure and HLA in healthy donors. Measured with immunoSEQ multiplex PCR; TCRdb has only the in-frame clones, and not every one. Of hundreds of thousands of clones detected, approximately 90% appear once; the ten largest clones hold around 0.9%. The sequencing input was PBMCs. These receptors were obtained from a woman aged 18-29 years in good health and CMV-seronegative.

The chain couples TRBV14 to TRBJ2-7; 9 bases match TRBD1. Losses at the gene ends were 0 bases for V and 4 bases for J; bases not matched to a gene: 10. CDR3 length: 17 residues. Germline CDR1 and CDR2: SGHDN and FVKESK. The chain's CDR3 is CASSQDWTGQGSYEQYF. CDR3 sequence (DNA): TGTGCCAGCAGCCAAGATTGGACAGGACAGGGGTCGTACGAGCAGTACTTC. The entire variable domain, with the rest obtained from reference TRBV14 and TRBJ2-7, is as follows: EAGVTQFPSHSVIEKGQTVTLRCDPISGHDNLYWYRRVMGKEIKFLLHFVKESKQDESGMPNNRFLAERTGGTYSTLKVQPAELEDSGVYFCASSQDWTGQGSYEQYFGPGTRLTVT.

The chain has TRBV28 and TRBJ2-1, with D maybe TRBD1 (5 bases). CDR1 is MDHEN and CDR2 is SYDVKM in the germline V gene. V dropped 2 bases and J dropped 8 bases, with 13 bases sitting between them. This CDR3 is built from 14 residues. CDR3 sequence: CASSLRQTADEQFF. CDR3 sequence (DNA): TGTGCCAGCAGTTTAAGACAGACAGCCGATGAGCAGTTCTTC.

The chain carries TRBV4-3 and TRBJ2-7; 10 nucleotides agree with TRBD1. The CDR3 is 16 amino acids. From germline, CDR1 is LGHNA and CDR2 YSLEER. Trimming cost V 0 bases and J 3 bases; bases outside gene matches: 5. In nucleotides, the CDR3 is TGCGCCAGCAGCCAAGATCTTGGGACAGGGGACTACGAGCAGTACTTC. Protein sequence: CASSQDLGTGDYEQYF.

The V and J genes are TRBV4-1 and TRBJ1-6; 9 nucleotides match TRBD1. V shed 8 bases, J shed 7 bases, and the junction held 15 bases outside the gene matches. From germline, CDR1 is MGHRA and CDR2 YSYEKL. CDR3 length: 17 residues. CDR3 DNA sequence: TGCGCCAGCCGGGGGCCGGGACAGGGTAGGAAGAATTCACCCCTCCACTTT. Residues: CASRGPGQGRKNSPLHF.

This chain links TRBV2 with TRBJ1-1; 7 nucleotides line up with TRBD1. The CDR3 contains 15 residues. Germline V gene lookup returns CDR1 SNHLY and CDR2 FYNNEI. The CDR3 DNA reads TGTGTCCGGACGCAGGGGGGAGGCCGGAACACTGAAGCTTTCTTT. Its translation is CVRTQGGGRNTEAFF.

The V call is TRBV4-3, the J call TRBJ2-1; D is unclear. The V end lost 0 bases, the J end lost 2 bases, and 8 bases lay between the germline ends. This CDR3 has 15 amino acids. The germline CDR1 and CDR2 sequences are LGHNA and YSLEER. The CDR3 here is CASSQDLDAYNEQFF. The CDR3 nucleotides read TGCGCCAGCAGCCAAGATTTAGATGCCTACAATGAGCAGTTCTTC.

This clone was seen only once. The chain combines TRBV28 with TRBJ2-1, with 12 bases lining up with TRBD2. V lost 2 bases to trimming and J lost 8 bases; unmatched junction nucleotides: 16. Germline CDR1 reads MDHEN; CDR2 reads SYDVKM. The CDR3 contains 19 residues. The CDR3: CASSLRLAGGLLAADEQFF. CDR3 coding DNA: TGTGCCAGCAGTTTAAGGCTAGCGGGAGGGTTGTTGGCCGCGGATGAGCAGTTCTTC. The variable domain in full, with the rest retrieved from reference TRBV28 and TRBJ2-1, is DVKVTQSSRYLVKRTGEKVFLECVQDMDHENMFWYRQDPGLGLRLIYFSYDVKMKEKGDIPEGYSVSREKKERFSLILESASTNQTSMYLCASSLRLAGGLLAADEQFFGPGTRLTVL.

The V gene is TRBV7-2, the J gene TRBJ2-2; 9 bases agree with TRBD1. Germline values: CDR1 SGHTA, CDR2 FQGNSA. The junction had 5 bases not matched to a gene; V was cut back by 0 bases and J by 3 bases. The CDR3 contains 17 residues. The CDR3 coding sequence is TGTGCCAGCAGCTTAGCGAGGTGGACAGGGGACACCGGGGAGCTGTTTTTT. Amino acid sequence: CASSLARWTGDTGELFF.

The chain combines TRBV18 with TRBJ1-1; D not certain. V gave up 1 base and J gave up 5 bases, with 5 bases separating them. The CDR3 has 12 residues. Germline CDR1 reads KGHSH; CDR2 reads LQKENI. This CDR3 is CASSPRRTEAFF. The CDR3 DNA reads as TGTGCCAGCTCACCACGGCGGACTGAAGCTTTCTTT. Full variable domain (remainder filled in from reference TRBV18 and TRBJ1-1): NAGVMQNPRHLVRRRGQEARLRCSPMKGHSHVYWYRQLPEEGLKFMVYLQKENIIDESGMPKERFSAEFPKEGPSILRIQQVVRGDSAAYFCASSPRRTEAFFGQGTRLTVV.

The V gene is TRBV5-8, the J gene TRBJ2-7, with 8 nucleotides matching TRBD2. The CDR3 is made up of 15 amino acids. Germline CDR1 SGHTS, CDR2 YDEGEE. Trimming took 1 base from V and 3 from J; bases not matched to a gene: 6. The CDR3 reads CASSLIGSGSYEQYF. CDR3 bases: TGTGCCAGCAGCTTGATTGGCAGCGGGAGCTACGAGCAGTACTTC.

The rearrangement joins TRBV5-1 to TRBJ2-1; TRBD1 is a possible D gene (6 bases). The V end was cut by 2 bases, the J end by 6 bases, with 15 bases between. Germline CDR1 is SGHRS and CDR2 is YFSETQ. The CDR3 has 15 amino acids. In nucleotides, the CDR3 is TGCGCCAGCAGCTTCGGACAGCTATCTACCAATGAGCAGTTCTTC. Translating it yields CASSFGQLSTNEQFF.

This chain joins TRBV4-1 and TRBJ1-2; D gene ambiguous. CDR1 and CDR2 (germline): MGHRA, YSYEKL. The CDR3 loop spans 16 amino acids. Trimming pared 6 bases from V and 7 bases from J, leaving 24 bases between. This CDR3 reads CASRQRGSGGSIGYTF. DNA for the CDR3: TGCGCCAGCAGACAACGAGGGAGCGGTGGGTCTATTGGCTACACCTTC.

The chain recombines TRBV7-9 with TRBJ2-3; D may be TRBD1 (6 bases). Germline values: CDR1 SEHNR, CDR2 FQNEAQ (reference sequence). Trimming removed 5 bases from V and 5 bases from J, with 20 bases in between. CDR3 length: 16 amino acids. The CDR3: CASSPKWDNLRDTQYF. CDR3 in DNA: TGTGCCAGCAGCCCCAAGTGGGACAACCTAAGAGATACGCAGTATTTT.

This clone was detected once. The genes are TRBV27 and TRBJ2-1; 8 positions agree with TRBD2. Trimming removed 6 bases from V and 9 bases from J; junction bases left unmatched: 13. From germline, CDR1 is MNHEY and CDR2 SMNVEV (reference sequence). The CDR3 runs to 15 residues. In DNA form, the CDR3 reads TGTGCCAGCAGCTTTGCCGTGGGACTAGTCGGTGAGCAGTTCTTC. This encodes CASSFAVGLVGEQFF.

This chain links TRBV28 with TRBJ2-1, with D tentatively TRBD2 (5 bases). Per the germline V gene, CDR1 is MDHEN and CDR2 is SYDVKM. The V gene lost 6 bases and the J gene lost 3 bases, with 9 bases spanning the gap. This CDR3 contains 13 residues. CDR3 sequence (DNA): TGTGCCAGCAGCCCACGGGACTACAATGAGCAGTTCTTC. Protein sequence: CASSPRDYNEQFF.

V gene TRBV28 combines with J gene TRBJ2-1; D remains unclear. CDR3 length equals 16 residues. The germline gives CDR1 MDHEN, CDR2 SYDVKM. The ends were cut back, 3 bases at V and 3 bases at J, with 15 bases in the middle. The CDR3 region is CASSFVGRRLYNEQFF. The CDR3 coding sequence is TGTGCCAGCAGTTTTGTCGGCCGGAGACTCTACAATGAGCAGTTCTTC.

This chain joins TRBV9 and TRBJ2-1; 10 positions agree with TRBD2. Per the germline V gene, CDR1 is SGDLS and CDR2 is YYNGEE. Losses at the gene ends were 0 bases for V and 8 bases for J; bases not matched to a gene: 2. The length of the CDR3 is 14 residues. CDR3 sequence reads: CASSVVGTSDEQFF. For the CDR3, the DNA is TGTGCCAGCAGCGTAGTAGGGACTAGCGATGAGCAGTTCTTC.

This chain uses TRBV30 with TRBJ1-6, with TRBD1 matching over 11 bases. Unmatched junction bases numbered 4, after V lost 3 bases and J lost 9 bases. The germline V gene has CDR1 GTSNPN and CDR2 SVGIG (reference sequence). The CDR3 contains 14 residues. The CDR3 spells CAWRTGTGGSPLHF. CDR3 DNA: TGTGCCTGGAGGACCGGGACAGGGGGTTCACCCCTCCACTTT. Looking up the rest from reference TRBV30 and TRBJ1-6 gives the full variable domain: SQTIHQWPATLVQPVGSPLSLECTVEGTSNPNLYWYRQAAGRGLQLLFYSVGIGQISSEVPQNLSASRPQDRQFILSSKKLLLSDSGFYLCAWRTGTGGSPLHFGNGTRLTVT.

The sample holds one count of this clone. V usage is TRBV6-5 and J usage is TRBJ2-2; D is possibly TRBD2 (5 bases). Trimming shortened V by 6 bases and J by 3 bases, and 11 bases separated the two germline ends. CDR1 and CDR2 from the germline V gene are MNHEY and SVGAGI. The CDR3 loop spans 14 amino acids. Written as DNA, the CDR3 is TGTGCCAGCAGCCTCGGACTCTACACCGGGGAGCTGTTTTTT. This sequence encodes CASSLGLYTGELFF.

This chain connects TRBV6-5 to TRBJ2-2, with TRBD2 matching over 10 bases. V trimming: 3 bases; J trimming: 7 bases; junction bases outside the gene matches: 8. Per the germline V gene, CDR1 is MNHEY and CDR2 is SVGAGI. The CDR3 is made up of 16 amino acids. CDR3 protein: CASSYVLAGAGGELFF. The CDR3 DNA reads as TGTGCCAGCAGTTATGTGCTAGCGGGAGCCGGCGGGGAGCTGTTTTTT.

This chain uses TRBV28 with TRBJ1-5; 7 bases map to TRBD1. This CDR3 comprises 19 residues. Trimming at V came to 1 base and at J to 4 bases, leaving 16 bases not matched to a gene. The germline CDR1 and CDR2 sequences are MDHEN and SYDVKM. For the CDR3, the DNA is TGTGCCAGCAGTTTATTTTATGAGGCCCGGGGACAGTTAAATCAGCCCCAGCATTTT. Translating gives CASSLFYEARGQLNQPQHF.

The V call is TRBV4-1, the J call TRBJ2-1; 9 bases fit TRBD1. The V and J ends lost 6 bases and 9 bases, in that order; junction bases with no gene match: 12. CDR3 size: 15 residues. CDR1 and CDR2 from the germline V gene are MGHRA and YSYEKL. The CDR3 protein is CASSPPGQGSGEQFF. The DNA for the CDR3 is TGCGCCAGCAGTCCGCCGGGACAGGGATCCGGTGAGCAGTTCTTC.

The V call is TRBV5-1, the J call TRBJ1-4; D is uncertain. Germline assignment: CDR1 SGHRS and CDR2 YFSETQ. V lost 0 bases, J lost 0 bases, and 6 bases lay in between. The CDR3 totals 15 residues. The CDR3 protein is CASSLEGATNEKLFF. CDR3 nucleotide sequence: TGCGCCAGCAGCTTGGAGGGAGCAACTAATGAAAAACTGTTTTTT. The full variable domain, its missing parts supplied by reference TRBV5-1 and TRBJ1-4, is KAGVTQTPRYLIKTRGQQVTLSCSPISGHRSVSWYQQTPGQGLQFLFEYFSETQRNKGNFPGRFSGRQFSNSRSEMNVSTLELGDSALYLCASSLEGATNEKLFFGSGTQLSVL.

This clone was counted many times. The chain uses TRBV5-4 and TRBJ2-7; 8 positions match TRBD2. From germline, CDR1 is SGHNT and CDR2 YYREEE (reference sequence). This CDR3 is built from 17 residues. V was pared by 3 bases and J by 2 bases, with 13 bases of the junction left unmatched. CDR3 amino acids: CASSYVPPAGVPYEQYF. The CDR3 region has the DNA TGTGCCAGCAGCTATGTCCCCCCAGCGGGAGTCCCCTACGAGCAGTACTTC.

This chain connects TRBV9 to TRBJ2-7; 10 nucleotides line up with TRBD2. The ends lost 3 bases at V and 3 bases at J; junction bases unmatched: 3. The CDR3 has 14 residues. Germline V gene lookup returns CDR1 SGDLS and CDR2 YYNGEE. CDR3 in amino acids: CASSEIAGGYEQYF. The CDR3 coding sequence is TGTGCCAGCAGCGAAATAGCGGGAGGCTACGAGCAGTACTTC.

For the CDR3, the DNA is TGTGCCAGCCGAGACAGCTCTGGAAACACCATATATTTT. This encodes CASRDSSGNTIYF. The chain is built from TRBV28 and TRBJ1-3; D might be TRBD1 (5 bases). Germline values: CDR1 MDHEN, CDR2 SYDVKM. Trimming left V 8 bases short and J 0 bases short, with 8 bases between. The CDR3 contains 13 residues.

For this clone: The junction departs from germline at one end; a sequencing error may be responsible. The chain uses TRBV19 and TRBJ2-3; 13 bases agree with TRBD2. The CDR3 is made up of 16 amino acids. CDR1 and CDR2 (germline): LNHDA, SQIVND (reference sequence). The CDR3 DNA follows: TGTGCCAGTAGTACATGGACTAGCGGGAGCAAAGATACGCAGTATTTT. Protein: CASSTWTSGSKDTQYF.